The present T cell receptor beta chain was sequenced within a study of T cells in women clearing cervical HPV infection. Study-wide points: Cases carried less TRBV6-7 than controls: approximately 0.1% versus 0.16%. Repertoire richness, not evenness, was significantly elevated in CIN3+ cases versus controls.

With respect to this clone: The antigen remains unidentified. The CDR3 end lies 3 residues beyond the end of the read and is filled in from the germline J gene.

Trimming cost V 5 bases and J 1 base, with 12 bases left between them. The CDR3 is 15 amino acids. Germline lookup yields CDR1 SEHNR and CDR2 FQNEAQ (reference sequence). Sequenced by immunoSEQ multiplex PCR; TCRdb stores in-frame clones only, minus some. The table lists tens of thousands of clones, with about 17% in the top ten. This sequence joins TRBV7-9 and TRBJ2-1; D is ambiguous. The clonotype comes from a woman between 18 and 69 years old with a cervical HPV16 infection that either progressed to CIN3+ or cleared (not recorded which). The sequencing input was blood buffy coat. The CDR3 is CASSVEARSYNEQFF. Partial CDR3 DNA: TGTGCCAGCAGCGTGGAAGCGCGGTCCTACAATGAG. The complete variable domain, with remaining parts taken from reference TRBV7-9 and TRBJ2-1, reads DTGVSQNPRHKITKRGQNVTFRCDPISEHNRLYWYRQTLGQGPEFLTYFQNEAQLEKSRLLSDRFSAERPKGSFSTLEIQRTEQGDSAMYLCASSVEARSYNEQFFGPGTRLTVL.